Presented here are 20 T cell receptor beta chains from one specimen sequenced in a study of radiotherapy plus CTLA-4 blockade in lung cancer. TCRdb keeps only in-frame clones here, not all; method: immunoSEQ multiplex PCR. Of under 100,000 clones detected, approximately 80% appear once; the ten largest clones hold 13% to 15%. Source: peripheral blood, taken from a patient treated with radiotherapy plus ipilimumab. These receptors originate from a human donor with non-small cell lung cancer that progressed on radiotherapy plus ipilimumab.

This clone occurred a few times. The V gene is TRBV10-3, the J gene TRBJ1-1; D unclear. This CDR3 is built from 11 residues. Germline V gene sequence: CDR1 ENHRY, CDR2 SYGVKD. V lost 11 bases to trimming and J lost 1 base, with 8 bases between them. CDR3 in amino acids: CAARGNTEAFF. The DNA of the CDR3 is TGTGCCGCCCGGGGGAACACTGAAGCTTTCTTT.

The CDR3 region has the DNA TGTGCCAGCCGAGGACAGGCCTCGAACACCGGGGAGCTGTTTTTT. Protein: CASRGQASNTGELFF. The V gene is TRBV18, the J gene TRBJ2-2, with 7 bases that match TRBD1. This CDR3 contains 15 residues. Germline trimming cut 8 bases from V and 0 bases from J; bases unmatched to any gene: 6. CDR1 and CDR2 (germline): KGHSH, LQKENI.

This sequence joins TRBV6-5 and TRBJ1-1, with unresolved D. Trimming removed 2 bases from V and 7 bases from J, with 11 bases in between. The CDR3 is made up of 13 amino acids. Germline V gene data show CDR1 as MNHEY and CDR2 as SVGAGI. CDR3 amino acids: CASSYAAVSEAFF. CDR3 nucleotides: TGTGCCAGCAGTTACGCGGCTGTTAGTGAAGCTTTCTTT.

The CDR3 protein is CASSHIAVSSYNEQFF. DNA for the CDR3: TGCGCCAGCAGCCACATAGCGGTAAGCTCCTACAATGAGCAGTTCTTC. The chain links TRBV4-3 to TRBJ2-1, with D possibly being TRBD2 (6 bases). CDR3 size: 16 residues. Germline CDR1 reads LGHNA; CDR2 reads YSLEER. V was cut by 3 bases and J by 0 bases, with 12 bases left in between.

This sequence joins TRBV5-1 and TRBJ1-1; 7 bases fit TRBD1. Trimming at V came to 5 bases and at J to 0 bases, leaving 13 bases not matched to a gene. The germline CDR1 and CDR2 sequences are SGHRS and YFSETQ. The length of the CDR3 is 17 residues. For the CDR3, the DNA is TGCGCCAGCAGTAAGATTTCCGGGACAGTCATGAACACTGAAGCTTTCTTT. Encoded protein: CASSKISGTVMNTEAFF.

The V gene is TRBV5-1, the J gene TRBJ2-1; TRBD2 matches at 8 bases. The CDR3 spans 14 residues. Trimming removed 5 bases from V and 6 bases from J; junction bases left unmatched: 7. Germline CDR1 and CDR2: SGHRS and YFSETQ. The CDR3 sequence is CASRDGGAPNEQFF. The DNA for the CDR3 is TGCGCCAGCAGGGACGGGGGGGCCCCCAATGAGCAGTTCTTC.

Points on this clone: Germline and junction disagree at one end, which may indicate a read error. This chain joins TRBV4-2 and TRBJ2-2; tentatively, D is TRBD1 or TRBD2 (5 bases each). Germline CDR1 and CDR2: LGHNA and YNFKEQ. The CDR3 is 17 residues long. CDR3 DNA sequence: TGTGCCAGCAGCCGAACACCGGGACGGGGCGACACCGGGGAGCTGTCTTTT. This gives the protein CASSRTPGRGDTGELSF.

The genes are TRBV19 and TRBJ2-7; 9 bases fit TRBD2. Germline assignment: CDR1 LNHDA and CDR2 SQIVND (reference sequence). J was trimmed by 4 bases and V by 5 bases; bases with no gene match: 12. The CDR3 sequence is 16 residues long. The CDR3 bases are TGTGCCAGTAGTCCCCAGGGACTAGCAGTAGTATACGAGCAGTACTTC. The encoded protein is CASSPQGLAVVYEQYF.

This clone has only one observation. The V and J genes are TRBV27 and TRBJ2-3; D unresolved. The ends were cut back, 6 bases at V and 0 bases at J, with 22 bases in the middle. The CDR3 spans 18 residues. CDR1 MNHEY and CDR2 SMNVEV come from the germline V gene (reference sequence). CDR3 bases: TGTGCCAGCAGCCACAGACGAATAGGCGTCACCAGCACAGATACGCAGTATTTT. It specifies CASSHRRIGVTSTDTQYF.

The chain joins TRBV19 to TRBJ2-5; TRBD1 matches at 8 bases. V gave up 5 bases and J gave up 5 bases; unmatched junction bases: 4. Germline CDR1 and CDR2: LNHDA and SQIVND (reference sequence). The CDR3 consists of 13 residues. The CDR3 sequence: CASSLNRGETQYF. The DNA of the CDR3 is TGTGCCAGTAGTCTGAACAGGGGGGAGACCCAGTACTTC. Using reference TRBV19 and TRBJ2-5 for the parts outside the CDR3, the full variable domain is DGGITQSPKYLFRKEGQNVTLSCEQNLNHDAMYWYRQDPGQGLRLIYYSQIVNDFQKGDIAEGYSVSREKKESFPLTVTSAQKNPTAFYLCASSLNRGETQYFGPGTRLLVL.

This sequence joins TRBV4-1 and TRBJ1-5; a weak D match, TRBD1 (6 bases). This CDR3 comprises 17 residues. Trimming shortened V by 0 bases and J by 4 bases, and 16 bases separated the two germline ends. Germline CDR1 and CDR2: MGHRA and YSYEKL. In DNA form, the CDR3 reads TGCGCCAGCAGCCAAGATGGGGGCCTGGGGAATAATCAGCCCCAGCATTTT. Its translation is CASSQDGGLGNNQPQHF.

The chain's CDR3 is CASSPQTGAGTEAFF. CDR3 nucleotide sequence: TGTGCCAGCTCACCGCAGACAGGAGCCGGCACTGAAGCTTTCTTT. The chain couples TRBV18 to TRBJ1-1; weak D call: TRBD1 (6 bases). The CDR3 is made up of 15 amino acids. V was shortened by 3 bases and J by 4 bases, with 15 bases between the two germline ends. Germline V gives CDR1 KGHSH, CDR2 LQKENI.

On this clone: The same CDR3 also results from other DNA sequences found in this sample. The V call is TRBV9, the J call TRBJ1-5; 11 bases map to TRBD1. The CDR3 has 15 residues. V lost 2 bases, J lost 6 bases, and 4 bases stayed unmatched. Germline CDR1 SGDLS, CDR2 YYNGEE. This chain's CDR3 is CASSVGQGVGQPQHF. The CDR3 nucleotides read TGTGCCAGCAGCGTGGGACAGGGGGTCGGTCAGCCCCAGCATTTT.

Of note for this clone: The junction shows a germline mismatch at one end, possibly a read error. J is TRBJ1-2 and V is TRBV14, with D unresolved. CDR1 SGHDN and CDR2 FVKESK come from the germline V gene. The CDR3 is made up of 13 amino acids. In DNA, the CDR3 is TGTGCCAGCAGACAAGGACCTAACTATGGCTACACCTTC. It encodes CASRQGPNYGYTF.

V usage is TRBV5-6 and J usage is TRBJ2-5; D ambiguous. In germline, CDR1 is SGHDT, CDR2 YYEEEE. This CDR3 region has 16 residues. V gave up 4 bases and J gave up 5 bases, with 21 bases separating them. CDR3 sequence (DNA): TGTGCCAGCAGCCTCCCGGACGCCCCTGGGGTGGAGACCCAGTACTTC. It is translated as CASSLPDAPGVETQYF. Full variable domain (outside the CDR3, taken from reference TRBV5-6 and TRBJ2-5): DAGVTQSPTHLIKTRGQQVTLRCSPKSGHDTVSWYQQALGQGPQFIFQYYEEEERQRGNFPDRFSGHQFPNYSSELNVNALLLGDSALYLCASSLPDAPGVETQYFGPGTRLLVL.

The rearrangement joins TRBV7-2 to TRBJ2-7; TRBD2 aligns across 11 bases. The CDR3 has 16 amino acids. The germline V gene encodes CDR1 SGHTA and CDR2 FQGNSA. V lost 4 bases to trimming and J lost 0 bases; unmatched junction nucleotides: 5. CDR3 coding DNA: TGTGCCAGCAGCTCCGGGACTAGCGGTAACTCCTACGAGCAGTACTTC. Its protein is CASSSGTSGNSYEQYF.

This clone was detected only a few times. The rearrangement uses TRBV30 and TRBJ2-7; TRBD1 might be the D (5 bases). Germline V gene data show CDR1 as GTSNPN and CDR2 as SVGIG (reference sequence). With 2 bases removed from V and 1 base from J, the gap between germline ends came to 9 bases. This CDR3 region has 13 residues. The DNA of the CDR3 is TGTGCCTGGAGTAGGGGCCAGTCCTACGAGCAGTACTTC. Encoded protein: CAWSRGQSYEQYF. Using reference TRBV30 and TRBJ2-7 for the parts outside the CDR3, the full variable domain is SQTIHQWPATLVQPVGSPLSLECTVEGTSNPNLYWYRQAAGRGLQLLFYSVGIGQISSEVPQNLSASRPQDRQFILSSKKLLLSDSGFYLCAWSRGQSYEQYFGPGTRLTVT.

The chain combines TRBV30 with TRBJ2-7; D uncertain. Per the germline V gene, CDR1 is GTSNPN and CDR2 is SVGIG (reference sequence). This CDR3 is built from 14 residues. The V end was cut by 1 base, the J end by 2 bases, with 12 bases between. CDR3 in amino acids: CAWSGGQAPYEQYF. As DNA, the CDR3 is TGTGCCTGGAGTGGTGGGCAGGCCCCCTACGAGCAGTACTTC. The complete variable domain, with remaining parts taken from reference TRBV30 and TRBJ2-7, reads SQTIHQWPATLVQPVGSPLSLECTVEGTSNPNLYWYRQAAGRGLQLLFYSVGIGQISSEVPQNLSASRPQDRQFILSSKKLLLSDSGFYLCAWSGGQAPYEQYFGPGTRLTVT.

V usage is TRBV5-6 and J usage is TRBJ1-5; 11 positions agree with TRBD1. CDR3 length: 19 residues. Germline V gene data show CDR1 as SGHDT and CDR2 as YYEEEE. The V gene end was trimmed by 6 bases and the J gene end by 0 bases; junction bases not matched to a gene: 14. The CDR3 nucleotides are TGTGCCAGCAACCCCACTCCGGACAGGGGGCGCGATAGCAATCAGCCCCAGCATTTT. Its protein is CASNPTPDRGRDSNQPQHF.

The CDR3 sequence: CASSRTPGRGDTGELFF. Written as DNA, the CDR3 is TGTGCCAGCAGCCGAACACCGGGACGGGGCGACACCGGGGAGCTGTTTTTT. The chain couples TRBV4-2 to TRBJ2-2, with D perhaps matching TRBD1 or TRBD2 (5 bases each). The germline V gene encodes CDR1 LGHNA and CDR2 YNFKEQ. The ends were cut back, 4 bases at V and 3 bases at J, with 18 bases in the middle. The CDR3 extends over 17 amino acids.